The 6 T cell receptor beta chains below all came from one sample that was sequenced in a study of blood T cell repertoires in COVID-19 (dated by TCRdb to the early 2020s). Library prep was done by the immunoSEQ multiplex PCR assay. TCRdb stores this immuneACCESS table with in-frame sequences only. Part of the clones is absent; in the studies checked, under half of the shortfall reflects unresolved V genes, and no reason is known for the rest. The sample records roughly 170,000 clones, 75% to 80% of which are singletons. The ten largest account for approximately 26% of the sample. The material sequenced was peripheral blood. The receptors come from a woman in her 70s with acute or convalescent COVID-19.

V is TRBV29-1 and J is TRBJ2-6, with TRBD1 as a possible D gene (6 bases). With 5 bases removed from V and 1 base from J, the gap between germline ends came to 9 bases. Germline CDR1 SQVTM, CDR2 ANQGSEA. There are 14 residues in the CDR3. CDR3: CSVKTGSGANVLTF. The CDR3 nucleotides read TGCAGCGTTAAAACAGGGTCTGGGGCCAACGTCCTGACTTTC.

The CDR3: CASSLVGQGGEAFF. CDR3 DNA sequence: TGTGCCAGCAGCTTAGTGGGACAGGGGGGTGAAGCTTTCTTT. The J gene is TRBJ1-1, the V gene TRBV7-3; 11 bases agree with TRBD1. The germline V gene encodes CDR1 SGHTA and CDR2 FQGTGA. This CDR3 region has 14 residues. V lost 2 bases to trimming and J lost 7 bases; unmatched junction nucleotides: 3.

The CDR3 region has the DNA TGTGCCAGCAGCCAAACAGGTACCTCTGGAAACACCATATATTTT. Its translation: CASSQTGTSGNTIYF. This chain joins TRBV3-1 (or the pseudogene TRBV3-2) and TRBJ1-3; the D gene is possibly TRBD1 (5 bases). The CDR3 runs 15 residues. Germline V gene sequence: CDR1 LGHDT, CDR2 YNNKEL (reference sequence). Deletions cut 2 bases from V and 0 bases from J, with 8 bases between.

This clone turned up a few times. This sequence joins TRBV7-9 and TRBJ1-2; a weak D match, TRBD1 (5 bases). Germline V gene lookup returns CDR1 SEHNR and CDR2 FQNEAQ (reference sequence). V was shortened by 5 bases and J by 0 bases, with 22 bases between the two germline ends. This CDR3 comprises 18 residues. The CDR3 region has the DNA TGTGCCAGCAGCCCTACGGGGTCATGGGGGGAGGCTAACTATGGCTACACCTTC. It translates to CASSPTGSWGEANYGYTF.

This rearrangement joins TRBV6-4 to TRBJ2-2; maybe TRBD2 (6 bases). Germline V lookup: CDR1 MRHNA, CDR2 SNTAGT. Deletions cut 6 bases from V and 1 base from J, with 9 bases between. The CDR3 is 14 amino acids. The CDR3 sequence: CASSRELNTGELFF. CDR3 DNA sequence: TGTGCCAGCAGCCGGGAGTTGAACACCGGGGAGCTGTTTTTT.

The rearrangement links TRBV3-1 (or the pseudogene TRBV3-2) to TRBJ2-2; 9 bases line up with TRBD2. V trimming: 4 bases; J trimming: 6 bases; junction bases outside the gene matches: 6. This CDR3 contains 15 residues. Germline V CDR1 and CDR2: LGHDT, YNNKEL (reference sequence). The CDR3 nucleotides read TGTGCCAGCAGCCTGGCGGGAGGGCCTGCCGGGGAGCTGTTTTTT. Translated, it gives CASSLAGGPAGELFF.